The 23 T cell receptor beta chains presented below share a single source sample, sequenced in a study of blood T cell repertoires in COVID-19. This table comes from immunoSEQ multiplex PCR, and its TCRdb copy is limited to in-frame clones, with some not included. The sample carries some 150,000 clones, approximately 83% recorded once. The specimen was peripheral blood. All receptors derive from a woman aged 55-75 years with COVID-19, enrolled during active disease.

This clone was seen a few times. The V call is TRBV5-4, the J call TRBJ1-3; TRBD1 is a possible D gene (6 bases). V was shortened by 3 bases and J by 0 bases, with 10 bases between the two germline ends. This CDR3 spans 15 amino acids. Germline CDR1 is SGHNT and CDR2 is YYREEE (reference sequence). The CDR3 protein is CASSSMTGSGNTIYF. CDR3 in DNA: TGTGCCAGCAGCTCCATGACAGGCTCTGGAAACACCATATATTTT.

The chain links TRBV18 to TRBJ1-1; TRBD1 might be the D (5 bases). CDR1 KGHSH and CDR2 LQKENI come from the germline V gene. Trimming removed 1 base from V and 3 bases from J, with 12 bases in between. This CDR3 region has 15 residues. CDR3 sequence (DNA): TGTGCCAGCTCACCACTTCAGGGAGGGGACACTGAAGCTTTCTTT. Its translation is CASSPLQGGDTEAFF.

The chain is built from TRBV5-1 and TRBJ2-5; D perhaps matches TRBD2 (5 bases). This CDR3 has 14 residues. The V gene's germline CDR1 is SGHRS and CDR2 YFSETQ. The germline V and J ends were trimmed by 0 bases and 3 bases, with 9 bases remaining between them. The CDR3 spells CASSLASREETQYF. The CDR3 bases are TGCGCCAGCAGCTTGGCTTCGAGGGAAGAGACCCAGTACTTC. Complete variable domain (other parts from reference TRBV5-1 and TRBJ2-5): KAGVTQTPRYLIKTRGQQVTLSCSPISGHRSVSWYQQTPGQGLQFLFEYFSETQRNKGNFPGRFSGRQFSNSRSEMNVSTLELGDSALYLCASSLASREETQYFGPGTRLLVL.

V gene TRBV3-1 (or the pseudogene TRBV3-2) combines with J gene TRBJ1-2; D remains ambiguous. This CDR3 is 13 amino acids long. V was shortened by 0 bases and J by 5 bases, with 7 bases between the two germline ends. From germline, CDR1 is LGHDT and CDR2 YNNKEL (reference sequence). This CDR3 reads CASSQESRYGYTF. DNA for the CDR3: TGTGCCAGCAGCCAAGAGTCCCGTTATGGCTACACCTTC.

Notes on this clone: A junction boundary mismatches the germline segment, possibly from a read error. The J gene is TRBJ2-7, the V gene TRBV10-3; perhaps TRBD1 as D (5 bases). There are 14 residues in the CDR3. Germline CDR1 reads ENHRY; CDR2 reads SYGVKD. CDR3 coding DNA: TGTGCCACCAGTAGTCAAACAGGAATCAACGAGCAGTACTTC. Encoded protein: CATSSQTGINEQYF.

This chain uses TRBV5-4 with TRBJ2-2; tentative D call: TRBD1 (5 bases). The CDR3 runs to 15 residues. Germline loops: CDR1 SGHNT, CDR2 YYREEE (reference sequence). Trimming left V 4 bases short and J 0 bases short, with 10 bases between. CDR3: CASSRTQANTGELFF. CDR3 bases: TGTGCCAGCAGCCGGACACAGGCGAACACCGGGGAGCTGTTTTTT.

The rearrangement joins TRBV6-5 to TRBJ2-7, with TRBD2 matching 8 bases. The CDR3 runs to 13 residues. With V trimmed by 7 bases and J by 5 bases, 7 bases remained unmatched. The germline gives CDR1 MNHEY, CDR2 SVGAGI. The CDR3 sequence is CASTPGGYHEQYF. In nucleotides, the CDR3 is TGTGCCAGCACCCCGGGGGGGTACCACGAGCAGTACTTC.

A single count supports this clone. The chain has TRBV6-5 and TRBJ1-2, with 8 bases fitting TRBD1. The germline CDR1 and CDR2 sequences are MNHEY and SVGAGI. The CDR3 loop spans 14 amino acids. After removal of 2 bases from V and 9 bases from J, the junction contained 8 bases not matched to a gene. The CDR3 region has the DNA TGTGCCAGCAGTTACGGGGGACAGGTTATGAGCTACACCTTC. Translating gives CASSYGGQVMSYTF.

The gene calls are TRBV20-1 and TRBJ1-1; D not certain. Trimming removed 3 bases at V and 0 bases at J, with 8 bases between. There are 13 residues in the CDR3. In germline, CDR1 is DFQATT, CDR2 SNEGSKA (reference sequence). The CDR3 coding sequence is TGCAGTGCTAGTAAACTCTTGAACACTGAAGCTTTCTTT. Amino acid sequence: CSASKLLNTEAFF.

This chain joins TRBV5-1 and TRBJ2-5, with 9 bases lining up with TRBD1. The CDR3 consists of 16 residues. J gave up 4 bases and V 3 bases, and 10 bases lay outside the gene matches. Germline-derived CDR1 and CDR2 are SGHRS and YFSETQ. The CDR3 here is CASSSGGQGGAETQYF. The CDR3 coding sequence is TGCGCCAGCAGCTCTGGGGGACAGGGAGGAGCAGAGACCCAGTACTTC.

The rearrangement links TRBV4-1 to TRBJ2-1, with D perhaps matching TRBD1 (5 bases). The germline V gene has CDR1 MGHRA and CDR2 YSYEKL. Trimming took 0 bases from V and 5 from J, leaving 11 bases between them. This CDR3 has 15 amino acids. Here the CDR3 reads CASSQEGRRNNEQFF. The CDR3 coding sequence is TGCGCCAGCAGCCAAGAGGGGCGGCGTAACAATGAGCAGTTCTTC.

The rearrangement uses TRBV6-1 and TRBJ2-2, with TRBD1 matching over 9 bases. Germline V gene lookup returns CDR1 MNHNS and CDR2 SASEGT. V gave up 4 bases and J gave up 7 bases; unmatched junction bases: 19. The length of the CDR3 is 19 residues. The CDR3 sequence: CASSALGTGGELGIGELFF. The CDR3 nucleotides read TGTGCCAGCAGTGCACTGGGCACAGGGGGCGAGTTGGGGATCGGGGAGCTGTTTTTT.

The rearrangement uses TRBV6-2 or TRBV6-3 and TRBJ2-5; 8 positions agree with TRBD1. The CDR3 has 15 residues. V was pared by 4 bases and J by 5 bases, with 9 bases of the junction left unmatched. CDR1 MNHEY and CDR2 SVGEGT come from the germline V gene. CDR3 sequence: CASSSDRGFFETQYF. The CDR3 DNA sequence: TGTGCCAGCAGTTCTGACAGGGGCTTTTTCGAGACCCAGTACTTC.

The CDR3 DNA is TGCAGCGCTCGACAGGGGTACTCTGGAAACACCATATATTTT. As protein: CSARQGYSGNTIYF. This chain connects TRBV29-1 to TRBJ1-3; 8 bases fit TRBD1. The CDR3 is 14 amino acids. Trimming removed 7 bases from V and 0 bases from J; junction bases left unmatched: 5. Germline V gives CDR1 SQVTM, CDR2 ANQGSEA.

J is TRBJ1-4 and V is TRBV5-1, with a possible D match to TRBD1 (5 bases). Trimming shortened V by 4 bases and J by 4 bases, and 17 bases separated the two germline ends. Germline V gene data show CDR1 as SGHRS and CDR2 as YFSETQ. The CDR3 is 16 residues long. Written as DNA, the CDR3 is TGCGCCAGCAGCAGGGCCGCCGGAGGGGTTAATGAAAAACTGTTTTTT. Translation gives CASSRAAGGVNEKLFF.

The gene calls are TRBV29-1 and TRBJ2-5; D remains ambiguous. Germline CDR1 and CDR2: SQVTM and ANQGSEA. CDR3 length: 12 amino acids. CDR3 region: CRVGSAQETQYF. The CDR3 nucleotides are TGCAGGGTCGGGTCCGCCCAAGAGACCCAGTACTTC.

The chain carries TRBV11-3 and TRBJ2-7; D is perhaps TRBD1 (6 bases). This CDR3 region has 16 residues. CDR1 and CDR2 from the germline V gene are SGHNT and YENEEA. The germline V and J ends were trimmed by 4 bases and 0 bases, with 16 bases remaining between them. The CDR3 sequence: CASSYQASGHSYEQYF. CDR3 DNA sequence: TGTGCCAGCAGCTATCAGGCGTCGGGACACTCCTACGAGCAGTACTTC. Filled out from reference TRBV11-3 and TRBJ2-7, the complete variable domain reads EAGVVQSPRYKIIEKKQPVAFWCNPISGHNTLYWYLQNLGQGPELLIRYENEEAVDDSQLPKDRFSAERLKGVDSTLKIQPAELGDSAVYLCASSYQASGHSYEQYFGPGTRLTVT.

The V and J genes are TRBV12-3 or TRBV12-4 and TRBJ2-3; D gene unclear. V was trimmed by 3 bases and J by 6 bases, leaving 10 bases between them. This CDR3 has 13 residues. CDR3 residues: CASSLDWADTQYF. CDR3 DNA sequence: TGTGCCAGCAGTTTGGATTGGGCGGATACGCAGTATTTT.

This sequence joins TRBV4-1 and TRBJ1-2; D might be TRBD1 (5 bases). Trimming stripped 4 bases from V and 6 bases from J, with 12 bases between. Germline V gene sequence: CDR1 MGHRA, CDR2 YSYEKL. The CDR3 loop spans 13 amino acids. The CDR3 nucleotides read TGCGCCAGCAGCCCAGCCACAGGAAATGGCTACACCTTC. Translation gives CASSPATGNGYTF.

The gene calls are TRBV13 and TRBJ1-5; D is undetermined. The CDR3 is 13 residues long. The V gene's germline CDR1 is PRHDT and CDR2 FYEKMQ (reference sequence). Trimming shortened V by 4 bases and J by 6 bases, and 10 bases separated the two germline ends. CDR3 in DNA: TGTGCCAGCAGCTCACGGAGCGGTCAGCCCCAGCATTTT. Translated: CASSSRSGQPQHF.

In DNA form, the CDR3 reads TGTGCCAGCAGCCCCCTAGGCGGAACTGAGACCCAGTACTTC. Translating gives CASSPLGGTETQYF. The chain has TRBV7-3 and TRBJ2-5, with unresolved D. This CDR3 is built from 14 residues. Trimming stripped 5 bases from V and 5 bases from J, with 15 bases between. Germline values: CDR1 SGHTA, CDR2 FQGTGA.

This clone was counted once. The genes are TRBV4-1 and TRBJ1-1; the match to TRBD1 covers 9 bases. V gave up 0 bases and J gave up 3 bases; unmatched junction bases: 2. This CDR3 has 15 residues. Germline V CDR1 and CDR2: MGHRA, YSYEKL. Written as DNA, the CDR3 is TGCGCCAGCAGCCAAGAGGGACAGGGTGACACTGAAGCTTTCTTT. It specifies CASSQEGQGDTEAFF.

The CDR3 sequence: CASSIKRGSDEQFF. DNA for the CDR3: TGTGCCAGTAGTATAAAGCGGGGGAGCGATGAGCAGTTCTTC. This sequence joins TRBV19 and TRBJ2-1; TRBD2 aligns across 8 bases. Germline values: CDR1 LNHDA, CDR2 SQIVND (reference sequence). CDR3 length: 14 residues. The V segment lost 2 bases and the J segment 8 bases; nucleotides outside the gene matches: 5.